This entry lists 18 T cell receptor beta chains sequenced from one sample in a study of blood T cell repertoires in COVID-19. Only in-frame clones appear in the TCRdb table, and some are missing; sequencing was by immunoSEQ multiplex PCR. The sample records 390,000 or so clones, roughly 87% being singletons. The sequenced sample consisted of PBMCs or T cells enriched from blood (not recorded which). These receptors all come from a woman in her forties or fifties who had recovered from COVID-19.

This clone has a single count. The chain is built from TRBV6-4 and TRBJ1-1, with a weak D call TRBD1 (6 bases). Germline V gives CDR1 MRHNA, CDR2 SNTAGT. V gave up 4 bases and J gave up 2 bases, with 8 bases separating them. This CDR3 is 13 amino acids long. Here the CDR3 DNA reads TGTGCCAGCAGTGTGGACAGCAACACTGAAGCTTTCTTT. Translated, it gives CASSVDSNTEAFF.

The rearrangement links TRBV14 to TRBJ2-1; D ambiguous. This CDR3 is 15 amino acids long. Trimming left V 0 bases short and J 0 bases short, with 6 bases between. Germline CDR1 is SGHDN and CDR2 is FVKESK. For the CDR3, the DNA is TGTGCCAGCAGCCAAGATATTAGCTCCTACAATGAGCAGTTCTTC. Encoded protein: CASSQDISSYNEQFF.

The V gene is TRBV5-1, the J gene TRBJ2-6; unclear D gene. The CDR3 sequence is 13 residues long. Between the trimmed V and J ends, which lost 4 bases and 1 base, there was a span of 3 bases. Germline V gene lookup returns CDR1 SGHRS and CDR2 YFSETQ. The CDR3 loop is CASSISGANVLTF. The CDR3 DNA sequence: TGCGCCAGCAGCATATCTGGGGCCAACGTCCTGACTTTC.

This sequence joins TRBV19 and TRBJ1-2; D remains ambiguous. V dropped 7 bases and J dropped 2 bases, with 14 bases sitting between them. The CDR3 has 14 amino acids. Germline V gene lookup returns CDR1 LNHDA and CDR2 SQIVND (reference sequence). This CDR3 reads CASNPGTANYGYTF. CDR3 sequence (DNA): TGTGCCAGTAACCCAGGAACGGCAAACTATGGCTACACCTTC.

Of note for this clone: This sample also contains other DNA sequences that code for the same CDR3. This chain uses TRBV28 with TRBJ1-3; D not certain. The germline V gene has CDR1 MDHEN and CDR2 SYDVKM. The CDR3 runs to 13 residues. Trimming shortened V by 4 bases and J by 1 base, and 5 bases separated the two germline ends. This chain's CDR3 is CASSSGSGNTIYF. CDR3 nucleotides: TGTGCCAGCAGTTCCGGTTCTGGAAACACCATATATTTT.

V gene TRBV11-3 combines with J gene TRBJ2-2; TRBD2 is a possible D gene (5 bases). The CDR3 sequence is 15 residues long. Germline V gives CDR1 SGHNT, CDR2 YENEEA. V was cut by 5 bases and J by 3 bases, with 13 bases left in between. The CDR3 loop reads CASSHQRTDTGELFF. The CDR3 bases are TGTGCCAGCAGCCACCAGCGGACCGACACCGGGGAGCTGTTTTTT.

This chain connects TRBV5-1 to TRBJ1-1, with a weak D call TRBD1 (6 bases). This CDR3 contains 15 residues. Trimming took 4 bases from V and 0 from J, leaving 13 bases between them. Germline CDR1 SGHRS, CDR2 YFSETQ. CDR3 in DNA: TGCGCCAGCAGCACTGACAGGAGATTGAACACTGAAGCTTTCTTT. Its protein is CASSTDRRLNTEAFF.

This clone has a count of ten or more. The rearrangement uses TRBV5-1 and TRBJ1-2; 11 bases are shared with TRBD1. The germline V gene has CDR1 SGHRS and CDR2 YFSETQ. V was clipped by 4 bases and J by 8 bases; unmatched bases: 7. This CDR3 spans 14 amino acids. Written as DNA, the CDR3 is TGCGCCAGCAGCCCAGGACAGGGGGCGACCGGCTACACCTTC. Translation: CASSPGQGATGYTF.

CDR3 sequence: CASSERDRVPEAFF. The CDR3 DNA sequence: TGTGCCAGCAGCGAACGAGACAGGGTCCCTGAAGCTTTCTTT. V and J are TRBV4-2 and TRBJ1-1; 7 bases are shared with TRBD1. The CDR3 is 14 residues long. Germline-derived CDR1 and CDR2 are LGHNA and YNFKEQ. V shed 5 bases, J shed 6 bases, and the junction held 9 bases outside the gene matches.

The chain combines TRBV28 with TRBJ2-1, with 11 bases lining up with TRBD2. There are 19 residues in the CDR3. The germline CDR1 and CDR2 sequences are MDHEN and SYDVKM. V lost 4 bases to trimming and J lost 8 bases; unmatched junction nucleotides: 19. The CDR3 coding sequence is TGTGCCAGCAGTTCCAAACTAGCGGGGGTCAATAATCGGCCATATGAGCAGTTCTTC. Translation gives CASSSKLAGVNNRPYEQFF.

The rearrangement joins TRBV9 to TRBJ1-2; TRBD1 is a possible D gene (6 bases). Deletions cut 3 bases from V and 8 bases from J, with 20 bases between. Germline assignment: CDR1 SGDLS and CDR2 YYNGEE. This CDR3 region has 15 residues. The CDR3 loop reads CASSGVSGTIGGYTF. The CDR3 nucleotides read TGTGCCAGCAGCGGAGTGTCCGGGACAATAGGCGGCTACACCTTC.

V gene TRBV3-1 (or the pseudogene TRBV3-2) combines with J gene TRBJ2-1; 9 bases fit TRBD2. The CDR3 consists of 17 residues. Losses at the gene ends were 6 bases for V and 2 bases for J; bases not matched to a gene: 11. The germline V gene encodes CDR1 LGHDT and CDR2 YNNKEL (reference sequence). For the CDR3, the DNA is TGTGCCAGCAGGCGGAGCGGGGGGCTTACTACCTACAATGAGCAGTTCTTC. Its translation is CASRRSGGLTTYNEQFF.

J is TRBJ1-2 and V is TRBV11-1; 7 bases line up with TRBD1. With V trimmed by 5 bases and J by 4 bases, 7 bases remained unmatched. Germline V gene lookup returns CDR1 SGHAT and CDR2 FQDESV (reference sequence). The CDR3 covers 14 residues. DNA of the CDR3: TGTGCCAGCAGCAAAGTGGACAGGCCCTATGGCTACACCTTC. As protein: CASSKVDRPYGYTF.

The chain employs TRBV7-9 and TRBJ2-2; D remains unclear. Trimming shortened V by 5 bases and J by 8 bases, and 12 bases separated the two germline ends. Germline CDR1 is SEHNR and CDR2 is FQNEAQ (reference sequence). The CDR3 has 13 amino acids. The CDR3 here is CASSPPLTGELFF. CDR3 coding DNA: TGTGCCAGCAGCCCCCCACTCACGGGGGAGCTGTTTTTT.

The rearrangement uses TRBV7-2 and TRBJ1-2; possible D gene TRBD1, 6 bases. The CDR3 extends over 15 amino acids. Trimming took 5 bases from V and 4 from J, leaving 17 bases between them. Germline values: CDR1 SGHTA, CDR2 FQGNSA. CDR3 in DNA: TGTGCCAGCAGCCACCCGGGGGGGCTTGGCTATGGCTACACCTTC. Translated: CASSHPGGLGYGYTF. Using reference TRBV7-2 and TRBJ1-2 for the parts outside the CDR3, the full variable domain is GAGVSQSPSNKVTEKGKDVELRCDPISGHTALYWYRQSLGQGLEFLIYFQGNSAPDKSGLPSDRFSAERTGGSVSTLTIQRTQQEDSAVYLCASSHPGGLGYGYTFGSGTRLTVV.

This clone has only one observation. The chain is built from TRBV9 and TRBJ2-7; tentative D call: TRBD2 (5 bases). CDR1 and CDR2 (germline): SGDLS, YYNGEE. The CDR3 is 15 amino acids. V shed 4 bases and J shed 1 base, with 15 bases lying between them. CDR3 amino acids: CASSPRPVASYEQYF. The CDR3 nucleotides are TGTGCCAGCAGCCCCCGACCGGTAGCGTCCTACGAGCAGTACTTC.

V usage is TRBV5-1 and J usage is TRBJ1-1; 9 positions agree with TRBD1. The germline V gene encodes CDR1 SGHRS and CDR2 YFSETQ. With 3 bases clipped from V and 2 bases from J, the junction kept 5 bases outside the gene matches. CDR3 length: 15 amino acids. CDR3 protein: CASSSRQGVNTEAFF. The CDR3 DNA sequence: TGCGCCAGCAGCTCCAGACAGGGGGTCAACACTGAAGCTTTCTTT.

The CDR3: CASSLRLGQGWSYNSPLHF. CDR3 DNA: TGTGCCAGCAGCCTTCGGCTGGGACAGGGGTGGTCCTATAATTCACCCCTCCACTTT. The genes are TRBV27 and TRBJ1-6, with 10 positions matching TRBD1. The V gene end was trimmed by 6 bases and the J gene end by 1 base; junction bases not matched to a gene: 12. This CDR3 is built from 19 residues. Germline V gene sequence: CDR1 MNHEY, CDR2 SMNVEV (reference sequence).